Shown below are 5 T cell receptor beta chains from a single sample sequenced in a study of control samples from healthy donors and cancer patients. Here immunoSEQ multiplex PCR was the method, and the copy in TCRdb shows in-frame clones only, minus some. The data contain about 120,000 clones, more than 75% of them singletons. Sequenced sample: blood. These receptors were collected from a woman aged 65 to 85 in good health.

The chain is built from TRBV13 and TRBJ2-7; D unresolved. V was shortened by 5 bases and J by 7 bases, with 15 bases between the two germline ends. Germline V gene lookup returns CDR1 PRHDT and CDR2 FYEKMQ (reference sequence). CDR3 length: 13 residues. DNA of the CDR3: TGTGCCAGCAGCCCTGGTGGGTCCCAAGAGCAGTACTTC. It encodes CASSPGGSQEQYF.

CDR3 sequence (DNA): TGTGCCAGCAGCTTAGGAGTGGGGGGGATCCAAGAGACCCAGTACTTC. It encodes CASSLGVGGIQETQYF. The genes are TRBV7-7 and TRBJ2-5; 7 bases fit TRBD2. V lost 1 base, J lost 1 base, and 6 bases stayed unmatched. Germline loops: CDR1 SSHAT, CDR2 FNYEAQ (reference sequence). The CDR3 contains 16 residues.

CDR3 protein: CASSEGRILSGELFF. Written as DNA, the CDR3 is TGTGCCAGCAGTGAAGGGAGGATCTTGTCCGGGGAGCTGTTTTTT. J is TRBJ2-2 and V is TRBV2; possibly TRBD2 for D (5 bases). The V gene's germline CDR1 is SNHLY and CDR2 FYNNEI. Trimming removed 1 base at V and 6 bases at J, with 12 bases between. The CDR3 spans 15 residues.

The rearrangement links TRBV10-1 to TRBJ1-6; D not certain. The CDR3 covers 13 residues. The V gene lost 6 bases and the J gene lost 7 bases, with 10 bases spanning the gap. Looked up from germline, CDR1 is WNHNN and CDR2 is SYGVQD (reference sequence). CDR3 residues: CASSPDGNSPLHF. For the CDR3, the DNA is TGCGCCAGCAGCCCGGACGGAAATTCACCCCTCCACTTT.

Details on this clone: A much bigger clone sits one base away, suggesting this may be a read error. This rearrangement joins TRBV7-9 to TRBJ1-5; D gene ambiguous. Germline CDR1 and CDR2: SEHNR and FQNEAQ (reference sequence). The CDR3 extends over 14 amino acids. The CDR3 spells CASSDVNSNQLQHF. CDR3 in DNA: TGTGCCAGCAGCGATGTAAATAGCAATCAGCTCCAGCATTTT.